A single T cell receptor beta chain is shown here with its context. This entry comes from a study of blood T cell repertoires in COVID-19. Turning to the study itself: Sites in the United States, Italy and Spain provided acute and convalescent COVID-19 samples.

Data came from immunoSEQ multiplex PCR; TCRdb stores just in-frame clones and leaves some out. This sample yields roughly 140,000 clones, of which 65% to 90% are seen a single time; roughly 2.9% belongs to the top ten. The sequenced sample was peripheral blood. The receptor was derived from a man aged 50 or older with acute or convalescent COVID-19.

CDR3 loop: CASSSRGKGEAFF. CDR3 nucleotides: TGTGCCAGCAGTTCCAGGGGGAAGGGTGAAGCTTTCTTT. The rearrangement links TRBV11-1 to TRBJ1-1; 7 bases are a match to TRBD1. J gave up 7 bases and V 6 bases, and 8 bases lay outside the gene matches. The CDR3 contains 13 residues. From germline, CDR1 is SGHAT and CDR2 FQDESV (reference sequence).